What follows describes a single TCR beta chain. V lost 4 bases and J lost 3, with 11 bases in between. Germline V gene lookup returns CDR1 SNHLY and CDR2 FYNNEI. The CDR3 covers 14 residues. Libraries were prepared by immunoSEQ multiplex PCR; TCRdb keeps only in-frame clonotypes and omits some of them. This sample has approximately 40,000 clones, with approximately 90% found just once. These data belong to a study of T cell changes during pregnancy in multiple sclerosis. This specimen consisted of CD4+ T cells from peripheral blood mononuclear cells, obtained in the third trimester of pregnancy. The chain joins TRBV2 to TRBJ2-3; D gene ambiguous. This TCR came from a female donor with multiple sclerosis, enrolled in a pregnancy study. In nucleotides, the CDR3 is TGTGCCAGCAGTGCCGCACTCCAAACAGATACGCAGTATTTT. Translated, it gives CASSAALQTDTQYF.